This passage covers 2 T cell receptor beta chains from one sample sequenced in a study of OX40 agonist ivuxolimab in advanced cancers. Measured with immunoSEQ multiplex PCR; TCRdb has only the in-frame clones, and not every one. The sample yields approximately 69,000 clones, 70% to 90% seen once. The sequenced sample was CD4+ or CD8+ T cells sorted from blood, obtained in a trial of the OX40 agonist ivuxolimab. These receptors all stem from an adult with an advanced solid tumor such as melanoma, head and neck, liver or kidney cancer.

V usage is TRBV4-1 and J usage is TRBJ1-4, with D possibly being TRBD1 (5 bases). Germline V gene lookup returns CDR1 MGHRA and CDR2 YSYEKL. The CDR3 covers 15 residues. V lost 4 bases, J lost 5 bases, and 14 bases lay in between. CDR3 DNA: TGCGCCAGCAGCCCAGTCCGGGCAGGGAATGAAAAACTGTTTTTT. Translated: CASSPVRAGNEKLFF.

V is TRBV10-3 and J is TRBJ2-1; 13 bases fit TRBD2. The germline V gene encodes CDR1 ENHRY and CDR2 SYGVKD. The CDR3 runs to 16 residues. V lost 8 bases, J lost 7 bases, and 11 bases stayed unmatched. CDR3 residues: CAIQRTSGGGRNEQFF. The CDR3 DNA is TGTGCCATCCAACGTACTAGCGGGGGGGGTAGAAATGAGCAGTTCTTC.